The 8 T cell receptor beta chains given below trace back to one sample, sequenced in a study of T cells in Graves' hyperthyroidism and ophthalmopathy. TCR beta CDR3 region amplification was performed from RNA transcripts. The HTBI primer set drove a first-round RT-PCR of the TCR CDR3. TCRdb called the multiplex PCR reads again in MiXCR, with one record for every CDR3 protein. The sample includes 500,000 or so distinct CDR3 sequences, about 15% of them seen just once. What was sequenced was blood. Receptors originate from a woman in her late teens or twenties with Graves' ophthalmopathy.

Many counts were recorded for this clonotype. The chain carries TRBV6-2 or TRBV6-3 and TRBJ2-5; 9 bases map to TRBD2. The CDR3 length is 14 residues. The V segment lost 7 bases and the J segment 3 bases; nucleotides outside the gene matches: 6. Germline loops: CDR1 MNHEY, CDR2 SVGEGT. CDR3 loop: CASILSGSEETQYF. CDR3 coding DNA: TGTGCCAGCATACTTAGCGGGAGTGAAGAGACCCAGTACTTC.

This chain joins TRBV4-2 and TRBJ2-1; no clear D. The germline V gene has CDR1 LGHNA and CDR2 YNFKEQ. V lost 5 bases and J 15 bases, leaving 23 bases between the germline ends. The CDR3 covers 14 residues. The CDR3 coding sequence is TGTGCCAGCAGCTTTGGAGCGATTGTCAGTCCAGCGTTCTTC. Its translation: CASSFGAIVSPAFF.

This clonotype was counted at least ten times. Germline is not matched at one junction end, which may reflect a read error. The genes are TRBV5-6 and TRBJ1-2, with unresolved D. CDR1 SGHDT and CDR2 YYEEEE come from the germline V gene. This CDR3 has 15 amino acids. The CDR3 sequence: CASSLDPRGAGGYTF. CDR3 nucleotide sequence: TGTGCCAGCAGTTTGGACCCACGGGGAGCGGGTGGCTACACCTTC.

There are a few counts of this clonotype. The chain recombines TRBV20-1 with TRBJ1-2; 7 bases are a match to TRBD1. The CDR3 is 11 residues long. Germline V gene lookup returns CDR1 DFQATT and CDR2 SNEGSKA (reference sequence). The CDR3 sequence is CTYGQAYGYTF. The CDR3 bases are TGCACCTACGGACAGGCCTATGGCTACACCTTC.

This clonotype showed up many times. The chain uses TRBV27 and TRBJ2-7; D unclear. V lost 5 bases and J lost 2, with 13 bases in between. Germline CDR1 and CDR2: MNHEY and SMNVEV (reference sequence). The CDR3 consists of 14 residues. The CDR3 sequence: CASSPGPGAYEQYF. CDR3 DNA sequence: TGTGCCAGCAGTCCCGGGCCCGGCGCCTACGAGCAGTACTTC.

The chain links TRBV29-1 to TRBJ1-2; D is perhaps TRBD1 (5 bases). The CDR3 contains 15 residues. Per germline, CDR1 SQVTM and CDR2 ANQGSEA. Between the trimmed V and J ends, which lost 1 base and 5 bases, there was a span of 17 bases. CDR3 sequence (DNA): TGCAGCGTTGAAGGGGCCAGGGATAAACTTTATGGCTACACCTTC. Its protein product is CSVEGARDKLYGYTF. Full variable domain (missing parts from reference TRBV29-1 and TRBJ1-2): SAVISQKPSRDICQRGTSLTIQCQVDSQVTMMFWYRQQPGQSLTLIATANQGSEATYESGFVIDKFPISRPNLTFSTLTVSNMSPEDSSIYLCSVEGARDKLYGYTFGSGTRLTVV.

A few counts support this clonotype. The chain is built from TRBV2 and TRBJ1-1; TRBD1 is a possible D gene (5 bases). V was shortened by 7 bases and J by 2 bases, with 23 bases between the two germline ends. This CDR3 comprises 17 residues. Germline-derived CDR1 and CDR2 are SNHLY and FYNNEI. DNA of the CDR3: TGTGCCAGCACCCGGGGGGGGGAGGCTAAACCTAACACTGAAGCTTTCTTT. Translation gives CASTRGGEAKPNTEAFF.

This clonotype was seen many times. The chain carries TRBV11-2 and TRBJ2-3, with D perhaps matching TRBD2 (5 bases). The CDR3 has 17 residues. With 5 bases removed from V and 3 bases from J, the gap between germline ends came to 21 bases. The germline gives CDR1 SGHAT, CDR2 FQNNGV. CDR3 sequence: CASSRAGMEVGTDTQYF. CDR3 in DNA: TGTGCCAGCAGCCGGGCCGGGATGGAAGTAGGGACAGATACGCAGTATTTT. Variable domain in full (rest from reference TRBV11-2 and TRBJ2-3): EAGVAQSPRYKIIEKRQSVAFWCNPISGHATLYWYQQILGQGPKLLIQFQNNGVVDDSQLPKDRFSAERLKGVDSTLKIQPAKLEDSAVYLCASSRAGMEVGTDTQYFGPGTRLTVL.